In this sample, the clone carrying this TCR beta chain turned up once. This sample is drawn from a study of T cell changes during pregnancy in multiple sclerosis. V shed 3 bases and J shed 3 bases, with 12 bases lying between them. The germline V gene has CDR1 LGHNA and CDR2 YSLEER. The CDR3 consists of 14 residues. TCRdb's copy holds only in-frame clones and misses some; the assay was immunoSEQ multiplex PCR. The sample carries some 37,000 clones, 92% recorded once. The sequenced sample was PBMCs (not recorded whether the cells were cultured). This TCR was recovered from a female donor with multiple sclerosis, enrolled in a pregnancy study. The chain links TRBV4-3 to TRBJ2-7; possibly TRBD1 for D (6 bases). The CDR3 here is CASSHWDTFYEQYF. The CDR3 DNA sequence: TGCGCCAGCAGCCATTGGGACACCTTCTACGAGCAGTACTTC.